Detailed here is one T cell receptor beta chain. What this receptor recognizes is not known. Per-base qualities were not stored, and no clone one base away is much larger. These data originate in a study of blood T cell repertoires in COVID-19 (dated by TCRdb to about 2020). Study-level background: Samples covering the acute and convalescent phases of COVID-19 were provided by collaborators in the United States, Italy and Spain. The dataset comprised deeply sampled blood TCRbeta repertoires from subjects exposed to, actively infected with, or recovered from COVID-19. Where HLA class I and class II types were available, the types were taken from metadata supplied by the sample provider, not from assay-based typing. The sample metadata nearly always contained a de-identified subject ID, COVID-19 status, age in years and sex. The repertoires were made available in a free public database intended to serve as a resource for research on the immune response to SARS-CoV-2. Samples came from the ongoing ImmuneRACE study (first 160 participants) plus 1,254 subjects from 6 global collaborators. The prospective study material was composed of cDNA or gDNA derived from T cells, B-cell-depleted T cells, or PBMCs.

What the study reported, not specific to this receptor: How much clinical and demographic metadata was included differed by source and by participant, and the metadata was provided uncurated.

Collaborating institutions collected whole blood in K2EDTA tubes following their own protocols. Collaborator samples were shipped for TCRbeta analysis as frozen whole blood, isolated PBMCs, or DNA extracted from either sample type. The immunoSEQ Assay, a bias-controlled multiplex PCR, was used to amplify TCRbeta CDR3 regions from genomic DNA. On the study's bioinformatics: Nucleated cell counts per sample were estimated from amplification of reference gene primers within the assay. To quantify the absolute abundance of each unique TCRbeta CDR3 rearrangement, sequence reads were collapsed and filtered. For each sample, productive Simpson clonality was calculated as the square root of Simpson's diversity index over productive rearrangements. The clones in this table, taken by TCRdb from immuneACCESS, are in-frame only. Not every clone is retained; where verified, under half of the shortfall comes from an unresolved V gene, and the cause of the rest is unknown. That table furnishes V, J and clone size, whereas the DNA furnished D and trimming. The sample table shows 250,000 to 350,000 clones, and about nine tenths are seen once. The biggest ten clones account for roughly 2% of the sample.

Source material: peripheral blood. The receptor was isolated from a man between 18 and 29 years old with active or convalescent COVID-19.

The CDR3 region has the sequence CASSQVSGSTDTQYF. The nucleotides are TGCGCCAGCAGCCAAGTTAGCGGGAGCACAGATACGCAGTATTTT. The chain was built from TRBV4-3 and TRBJ2-3; TRBD2 agrees with 7 junctional bases. Trimming leaves V shorter by 1 base and J shorter by 0 bases, with the junction holding 1 base beyond the gene matches. CDR1 is given as LGHNA and CDR2 as YSLEER, both from the germline V gene. There are 15 amino acids in the CDR3, from cysteine to phenylalanine inclusive. This entry keeps only the CDR3 DNA: 45 bases, framed from base 1.